This T cell receptor beta chain was found in a study of cytomegalovirus exposure and HLA in healthy donors. Study-level results: A prior analysis recorded that most TCR beta V segments were productive about 87% or about 30% of the time. Per published reports, the classifier diagnosed cytomegalovirus status with high specificity and sensitivity.

Nominally healthy donors provided the samples, though records likely missed some immune exposures. A multiplex PCR was run with 60 Vbeta primers and 13 Jbeta primers. Data came from immunoSEQ multiplex PCR; TCRdb stores just in-frame clones and leaves some out. The repertoire holds 100,000 to 150,000 clones, around three quarters seen once, with around 10% in the top ten. The CDR3 runs to 15 residues. Trimming removed 4 bases from V and 3 bases from J; junction bases left unmatched: 4. CDR1 and CDR2 from the germline V gene are MDHEN and SYDVKM. Concerning this clone: The antigen remains undetermined.

The sequencing sample was made of PBMCs. V gene TRBV28 combines with J gene TRBJ2-5, with TRBD1 matching over 11 bases. The sequence was obtained from a man aged 25-45 years in good health and CMV-seropositive. CDR3 residues: CASSSRTGGKETQYF. The DNA of the CDR3 is TGTGCCAGCAGTTCAAGGACAGGGGGCAAAGAGACCCAGTACTTC.